Sequencing of this T cell receptor (beta chain) was carried out in a study of blood T cell repertoires in COVID-19. Sequencing used immunoSEQ multiplex PCR; TCRdb keeps in-frame clones, though not all of them. Altogether 300,000 to 350,000 clones are present, 88% being singletons, with the ten largest covering less than 6.5%. The V end lost 1 base, the J end lost 5 bases, and 18 bases lay between the germline ends. This CDR3 has 16 amino acids. Germline V gene data show CDR1 as SGHRS and CDR2 as YFSETQ. Among Cohort 3 donors, those recovered had two negative PCRs, clearance, or symptom resolution. The sample taken for sequencing was PBMCs or T cells enriched from blood (not recorded which). The clonotype comes from a man under 40 who had recovered from COVID-19. The gene calls are TRBV5-1 and TRBJ2-5; D might be TRBD1 (6 bases). CDR3 sequence: CASSLSGGQGIETQYF. CDR3 sequence (DNA): TGCGCCAGCAGCTTGAGTGGGGGTCAGGGGATTGAGACCCAGTACTTC.